Sequencing of this T cell receptor (beta chain) was carried out in a study of blood T cell repertoires in COVID-19. On the study more broadly: Acute and convalescent COVID-19 samples came from the United States, Italy and Spain. Nucleic acid was either cDNA or gDNA, and it came from T cells, B-cell-depleted T cells, or PBMCs.

The CDR3 is made up of 15 amino acids. Germline V gene lookup returns CDR1 SGHDT and CDR2 YYEEEE. Deletions cut 1 base from V and 3 bases from J, with 8 bases between. Original analysis: Estimated nucleated cell counts came from reference gene primer amplification. Generated by immunoSEQ multiplex PCR, the TCRdb table keeps only in-frame clones and is missing some. The V and J calls and the clone size are those of that table, but D and trimming were determined from the DNA. Of 470,000 or so clones in the sample, around 89% were seen once. The sequence derives from a woman in her 30s with acute or convalescent COVID-19. V and J are TRBV5-6 and TRBJ1-6; unclear D gene. Input material: peripheral blood. CDR3 in amino acids: CASSLRHDYNSPLHF. In nucleotides, the CDR3 is TGTGCCAGCAGCTTGCGACATGACTATAATTCACCCCTCCACTTT.